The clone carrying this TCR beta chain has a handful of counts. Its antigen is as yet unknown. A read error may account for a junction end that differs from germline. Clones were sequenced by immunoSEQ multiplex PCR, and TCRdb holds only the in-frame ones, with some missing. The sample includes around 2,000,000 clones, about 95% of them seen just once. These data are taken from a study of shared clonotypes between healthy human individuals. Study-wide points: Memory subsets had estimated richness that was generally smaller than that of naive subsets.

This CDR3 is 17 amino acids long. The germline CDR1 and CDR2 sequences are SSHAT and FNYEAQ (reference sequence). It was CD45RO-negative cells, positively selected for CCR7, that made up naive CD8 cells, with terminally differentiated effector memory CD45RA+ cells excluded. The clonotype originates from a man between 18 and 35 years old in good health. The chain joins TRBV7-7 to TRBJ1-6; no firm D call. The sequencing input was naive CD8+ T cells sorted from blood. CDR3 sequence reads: CASSLAGTSSYNSPLHF. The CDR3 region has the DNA TGTGCTAGCAGCTTAGCGGGCACGAGCTCCTATAATTCACCCCTCCACTTT.